The entry below gives a single TCR beta chain sequence along with its context. The data originate from a study of blood T cell repertoires in COVID-19. The overall study: Material from acute and convalescent COVID-19 was sourced from the United States, Italy and Spain.

Produced via immunoSEQ multiplex PCR; TCRdb's table is partial and in-frame only. The data show around 250,000 clones, around four fifths seen once. J lost 1 base, V lost 4 bases, and 8 bases had no gene match. Germline V gene lookup returns CDR1 SGHRS and CDR2 YFSETQ. CDR3 size: 17 residues. The source material was peripheral blood. The sequence came from a man older than 75 with acute or convalescent COVID-19. The chain uses TRBV5-1 and TRBJ1-3; 10 bases are shared with TRBD1. CDR3 in DNA: TGCGCCAGCAGCAAATCCGGGACAGGGGAGTCTGGAAACACCATATATTTT. Encoded protein: CASSKSGTGESGNTIYF.